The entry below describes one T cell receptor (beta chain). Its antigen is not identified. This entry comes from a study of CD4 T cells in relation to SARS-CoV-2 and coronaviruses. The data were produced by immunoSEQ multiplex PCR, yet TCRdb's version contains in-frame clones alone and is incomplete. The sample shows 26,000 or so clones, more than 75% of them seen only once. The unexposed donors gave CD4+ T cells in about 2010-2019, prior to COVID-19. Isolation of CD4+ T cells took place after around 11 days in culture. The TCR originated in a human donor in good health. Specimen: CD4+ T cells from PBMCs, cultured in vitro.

The CDR3 loop reads CASSPGQPLGEAFF. The DNA for the CDR3 is TGTGCCAGCTCACCTGGTCAGCCCCTGGGGGAAGCTTTCTTT. The genes are TRBV18 and TRBJ1-1; D is ambiguous. V shed 3 bases and J shed 8 bases, with 16 bases lying between them. The germline V gene has CDR1 KGHSH and CDR2 LQKENI. CDR3 size: 14 residues.